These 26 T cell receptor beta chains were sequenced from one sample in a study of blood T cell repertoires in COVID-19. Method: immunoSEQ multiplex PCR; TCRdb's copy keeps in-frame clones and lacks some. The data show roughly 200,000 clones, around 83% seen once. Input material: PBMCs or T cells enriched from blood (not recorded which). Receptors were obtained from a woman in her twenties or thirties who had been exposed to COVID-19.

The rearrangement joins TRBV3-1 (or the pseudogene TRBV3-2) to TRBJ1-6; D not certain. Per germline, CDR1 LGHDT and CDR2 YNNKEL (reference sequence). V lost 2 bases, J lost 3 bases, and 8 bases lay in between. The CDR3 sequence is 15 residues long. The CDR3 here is CASSQQQIYNSPLHF. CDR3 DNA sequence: TGTGCCAGCAGCCAACAACAGATCTATAATTCACCCCTCCACTTT.

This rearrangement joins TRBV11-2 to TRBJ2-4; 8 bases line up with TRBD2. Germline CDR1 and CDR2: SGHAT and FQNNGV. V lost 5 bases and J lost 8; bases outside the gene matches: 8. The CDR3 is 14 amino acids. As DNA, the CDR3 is TGTGCCAGCAGCCCCCGGGGGGGCCGAGACATTCAGTACTTC. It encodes CASSPRGGRDIQYF.

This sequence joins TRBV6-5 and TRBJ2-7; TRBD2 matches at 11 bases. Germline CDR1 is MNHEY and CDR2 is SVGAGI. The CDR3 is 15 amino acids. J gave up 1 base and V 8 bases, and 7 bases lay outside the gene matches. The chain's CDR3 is CASSPGTSGSYEQYF. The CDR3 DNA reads TGTGCCAGCTCCCCCGGGACTAGCGGTTCCTACGAGCAGTACTTC.

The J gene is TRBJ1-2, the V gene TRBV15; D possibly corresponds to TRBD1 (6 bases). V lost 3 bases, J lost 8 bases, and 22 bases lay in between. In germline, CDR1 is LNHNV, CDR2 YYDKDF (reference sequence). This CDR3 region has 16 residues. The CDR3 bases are TGTGCCACCAGCAGGGAGGCAGGCGACAGGATTGGCGGCTACACCTTC. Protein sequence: CATSREAGDRIGGYTF.

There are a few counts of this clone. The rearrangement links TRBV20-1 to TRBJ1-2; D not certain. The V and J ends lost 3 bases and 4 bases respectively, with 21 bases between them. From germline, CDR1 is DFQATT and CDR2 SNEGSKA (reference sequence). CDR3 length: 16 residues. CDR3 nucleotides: TGCAGTGCTAGTATGTCTGCGCGGGGAGGTCCCTATGGCTACACCTTC. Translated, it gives CSASMSARGGPYGYTF.

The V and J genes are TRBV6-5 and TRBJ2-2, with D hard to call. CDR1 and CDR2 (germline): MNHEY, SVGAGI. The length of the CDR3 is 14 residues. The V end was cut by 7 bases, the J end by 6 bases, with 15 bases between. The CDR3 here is CASIEGGPAGELFF. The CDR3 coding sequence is TGTGCCAGCATCGAAGGCGGTCCCGCCGGGGAGCTGTTTTTT.

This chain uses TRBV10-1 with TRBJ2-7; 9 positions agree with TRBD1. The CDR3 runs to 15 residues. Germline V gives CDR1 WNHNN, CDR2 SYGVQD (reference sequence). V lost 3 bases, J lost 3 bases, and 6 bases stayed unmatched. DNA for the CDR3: TGCGCCAGCAGTGATCCGGGACAGGGTCGCTACGAGCAGTACTTC. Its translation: CASSDPGQGRYEQYF.

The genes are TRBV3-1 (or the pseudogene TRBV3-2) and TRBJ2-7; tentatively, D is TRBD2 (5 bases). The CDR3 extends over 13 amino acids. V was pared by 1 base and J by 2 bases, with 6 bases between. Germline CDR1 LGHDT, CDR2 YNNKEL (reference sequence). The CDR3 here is CASSQGGPYEQYF. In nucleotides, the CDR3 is TGTGCCAGCAGCCAAGGAGGGCCCTACGAGCAGTACTTC.

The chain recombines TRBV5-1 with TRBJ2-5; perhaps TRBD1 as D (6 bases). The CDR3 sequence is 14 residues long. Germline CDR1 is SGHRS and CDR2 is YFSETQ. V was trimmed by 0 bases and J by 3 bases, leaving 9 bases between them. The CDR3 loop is CASSLEGGKETQYF. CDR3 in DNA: TGCGCCAGCAGCTTGGAAGGGGGAAAAGAGACCCAGTACTTC.

This chain's CDR3 is CASSYSGYSTALRQETQYF. CDR3 sequence (DNA): TGTGCCAGCAGTTACTCGGGTTACAGCACAGCCCTGAGACAAGAGACCCAGTACTTC. The chain recombines TRBV6-2 or TRBV6-3 with TRBJ2-5; no clear D. CDR1 MNHEY and CDR2 SVGEGT come from the germline V gene. The CDR3 covers 19 residues. V dropped 0 bases and J dropped 2 bases, with 22 bases sitting between them.

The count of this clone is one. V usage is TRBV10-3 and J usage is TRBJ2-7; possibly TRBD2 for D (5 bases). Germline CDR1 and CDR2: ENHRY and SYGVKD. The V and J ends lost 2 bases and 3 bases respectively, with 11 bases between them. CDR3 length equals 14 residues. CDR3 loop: CAISEGEGLYEQYF. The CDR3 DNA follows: TGTGCCATCAGTGAGGGTGAGGGTCTCTACGAGCAGTACTTC.

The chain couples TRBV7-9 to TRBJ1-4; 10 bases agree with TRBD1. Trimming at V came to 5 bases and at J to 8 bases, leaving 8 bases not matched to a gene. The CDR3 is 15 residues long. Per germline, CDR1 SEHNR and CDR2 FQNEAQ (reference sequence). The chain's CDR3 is CASSAGTGVEEKLFF. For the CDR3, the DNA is TGTGCCAGCAGCGCCGGGACAGGGGTGGAGGAAAAACTGTTTTTT.

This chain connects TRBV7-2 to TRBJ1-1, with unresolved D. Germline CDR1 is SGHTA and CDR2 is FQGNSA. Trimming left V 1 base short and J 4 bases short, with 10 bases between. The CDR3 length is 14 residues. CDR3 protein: CASSLVVRGTEAFF. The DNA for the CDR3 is TGTGCCAGCAGCTTAGTGGTCCGGGGCACTGAAGCTTTCTTT.

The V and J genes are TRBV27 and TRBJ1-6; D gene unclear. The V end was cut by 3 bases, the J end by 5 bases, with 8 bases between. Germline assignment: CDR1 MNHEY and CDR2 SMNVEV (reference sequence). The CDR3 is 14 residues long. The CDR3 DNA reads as TGTGCCAGCAGTTTCGGGAGCAATAATTCACCCCTCCACTTT. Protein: CASSFGSNNSPLHF.

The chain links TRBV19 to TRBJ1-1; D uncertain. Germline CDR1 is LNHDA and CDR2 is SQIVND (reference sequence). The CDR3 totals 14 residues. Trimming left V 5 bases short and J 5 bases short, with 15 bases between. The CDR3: CASSQPVSETEAFF. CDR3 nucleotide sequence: TGTGCCAGTAGTCAACCGGTGAGTGAGACTGAAGCTTTCTTT.

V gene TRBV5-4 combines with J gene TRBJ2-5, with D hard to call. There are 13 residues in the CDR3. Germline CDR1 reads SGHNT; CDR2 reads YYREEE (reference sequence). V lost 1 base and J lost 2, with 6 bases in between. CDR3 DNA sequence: TGTGCCAGCAGCTTGAAAGCACAAGAGACCCAGTACTTC. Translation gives CASSLKAQETQYF.

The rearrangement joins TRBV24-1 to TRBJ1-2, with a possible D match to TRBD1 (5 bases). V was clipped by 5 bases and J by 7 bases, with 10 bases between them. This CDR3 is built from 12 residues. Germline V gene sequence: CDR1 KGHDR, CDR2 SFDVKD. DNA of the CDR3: TGTGCCACCAGTGGGTCGGGGGGTGGCTACACCTTC. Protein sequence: CATSGSGGGYTF.

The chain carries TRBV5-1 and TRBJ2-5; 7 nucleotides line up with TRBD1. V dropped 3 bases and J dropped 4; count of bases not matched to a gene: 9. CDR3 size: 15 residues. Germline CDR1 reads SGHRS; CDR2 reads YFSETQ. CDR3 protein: CASSSKTGLLETQYF. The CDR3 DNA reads TGCGCCAGCAGCTCCAAGACAGGGTTATTAGAGACCCAGTACTTC.

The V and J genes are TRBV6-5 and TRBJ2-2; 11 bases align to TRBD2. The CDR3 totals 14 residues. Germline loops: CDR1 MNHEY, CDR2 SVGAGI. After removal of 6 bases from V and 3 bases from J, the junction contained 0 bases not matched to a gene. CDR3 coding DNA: TGTGCCAGCAGACTAGCGGGGGACACCGGGGAGCTGTTTTTT. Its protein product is CASRLAGDTGELFF.

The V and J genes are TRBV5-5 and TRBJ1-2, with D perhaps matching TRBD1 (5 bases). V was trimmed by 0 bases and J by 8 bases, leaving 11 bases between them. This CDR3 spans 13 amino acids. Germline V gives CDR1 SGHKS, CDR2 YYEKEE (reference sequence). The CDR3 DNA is TGTGCCAGCAGCTTGGCCTTCGGGGGAGGCTACACCTTC. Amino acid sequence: CASSLAFGGGYTF. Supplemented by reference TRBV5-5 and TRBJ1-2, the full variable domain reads DAGVTQSPTHLIKTRGQQVTLRCSPISGHKSVSWYQQVLGQGPQFIFQYYEKEERGRGNFPDRFSARQFPNYSSELNVNALLLGDSALYLCASSLAFGGGYTFGSGTRLTVV.

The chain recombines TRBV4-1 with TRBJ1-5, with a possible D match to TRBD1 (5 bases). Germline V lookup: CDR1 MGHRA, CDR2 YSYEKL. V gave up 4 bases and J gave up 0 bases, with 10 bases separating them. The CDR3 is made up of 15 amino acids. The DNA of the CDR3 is TGCGCCAGCAGCCCACCAGGGTATAGCAATCAGCCCCAGCATTTT. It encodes CASSPPGYSNQPQHF.

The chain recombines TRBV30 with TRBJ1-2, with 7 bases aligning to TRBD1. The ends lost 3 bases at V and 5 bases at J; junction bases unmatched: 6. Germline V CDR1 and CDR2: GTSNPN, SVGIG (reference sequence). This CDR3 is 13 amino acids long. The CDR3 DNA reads TGTGCCTGGAGGGACAGGCCTTCGTATGGCTACACCTTC. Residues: CAWRDRPSYGYTF.

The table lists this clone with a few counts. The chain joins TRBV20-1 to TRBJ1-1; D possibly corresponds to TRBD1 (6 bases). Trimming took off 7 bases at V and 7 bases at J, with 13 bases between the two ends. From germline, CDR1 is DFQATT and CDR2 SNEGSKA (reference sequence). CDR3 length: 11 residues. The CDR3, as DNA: TGCAGTGTTGGGACAAGTAGTGAAGCTTTCTTT. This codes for CSVGTSSEAFF.

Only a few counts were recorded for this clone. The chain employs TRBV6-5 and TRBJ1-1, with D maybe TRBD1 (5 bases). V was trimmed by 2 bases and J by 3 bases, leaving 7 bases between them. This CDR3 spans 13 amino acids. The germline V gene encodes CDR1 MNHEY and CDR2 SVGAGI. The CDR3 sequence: CASSYDSDTEAFF. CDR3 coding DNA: TGTGCCAGCAGTTACGACAGTGACACTGAAGCTTTCTTT.

The CDR3 here is CASRYTGVGWETQYF. In nucleotides, the CDR3 is TGTGCCAGTCGATACACAGGGGTTGGTTGGGAGACCCAGTACTTC. The gene calls are TRBV27 and TRBJ2-5, with TRBD1 matching over 7 bases. V was pared by 9 bases and J by 5 bases, with 15 bases of the junction left unmatched. Germline V gene lookup returns CDR1 MNHEY and CDR2 SMNVEV (reference sequence). The CDR3 totals 15 residues.

The CDR3 loop reads CASSLGTGDNEQFF. The CDR3 DNA follows: TGTGCCAGCAGCTTGGGGACAGGGGACAATGAGCAGTTCTTC. The chain links TRBV5-8 to TRBJ2-1; TRBD1 agrees at 9 bases. Germline CDR1 reads SGHTS; CDR2 reads YDEGEE. V was clipped by 0 bases and J by 5 bases; unmatched bases: 0. The CDR3 contains 14 residues.